This TCR beta chain was sequenced during a study of graft-versus-host responses after intestinal transplantation. As for the study in general: In this cohort, recipients had multivisceral, liver-intestinal, or isolated intestinal transplants.

Comment on this clone: What it recognizes is unknown.

Clones were sequenced by immunoSEQ multiplex PCR, and TCRdb holds only the in-frame ones, with some missing. The table has 65,000 to 100,000 clones, roughly 90% seen once. Points from the study as a whole: Marrow from the recipient contained GvH clones, some of which had appeared first in ileum or blood. The highest levels of circulating GvH clones went along with early declines in HvG clones after transplant. Individuals carrying graft-donor T cell macrochimerism showed high graft-versus-host to host-versus-graft clonal ratios in allografts.

This TCR was recovered from a human donor who was the organ donor for an intestinal transplant. Sequenced material: unstimulated CD8+ T cells sorted from spleen or lymph node cells, taken before transplant.

CDR3 coding DNA: TGTGCCAGCAGTTTATTAGGGGGCGAGCAGTACTTC. It specifies CASSLLGGEQYF. The genes are TRBV27 and TRBJ2-7; possibly TRBD1 for D (6 bases). The CDR3 has 12 residues. Germline V gives CDR1 MNHEY, CDR2 SMNVEV (reference sequence). V shed 1 base and J shed 6 bases, with 7 bases lying between them.